One and the same sample provided the 11 T cell receptor beta chains below, sequenced in a study of metastatic and nonmetastatic thyroid tumors. Before thyroid surgery, none of the patients had received any treatment. TCRdb re-called the PCR reads through MiXCR. This sample carries around 42,000 clones, 11% of them seen once, and the ten largest clones take roughly a quarter. The specimen sequenced was blood. The receptors were gathered from a female donor with papillary thyroid cancer or a benign thyroid nodule (not recorded which). Some clones in this sample may be carry-over from other donors' samples.

This clone came up many times. The chain has TRBV11-2 and TRBJ2-1; no definite D call. Germline loops: CDR1 SGHAT, CDR2 FQNNGV. The CDR3 sequence is 15 residues long. Trimming shortened V by 5 bases and J by 0 bases, and 11 bases separated the two germline ends. The CDR3 spells CASSARRSSYNEQFF. Here the CDR3 DNA reads TGTGCCAGCAGCGCAAGAAGGAGCTCCTACAATGAGCAGTTCTTC.

The sample holds one count of this clone. One end of the junction does not line up with germline, which may come from a read error. V is TRBV4-1 and J is TRBJ2-5; D might be TRBD1 (6 bases). CDR3 length: 14 amino acids. Germline lookup yields CDR1 MGHRA and CDR2 YSYEKL. The DNA of the CDR3 is TGCGCCATCAGCCAAGTGGGGGCACGGGAGACCCAGTACTTC. Amino acid sequence: CAISQVGARETQYF.

The sample holds many counts of this clone. The chain carries TRBV24-1 and TRBJ2-3, with D perhaps TRBD2 (5 bases). Trimming took 7 bases from V and 8 from J, leaving 18 bases between them. Germline V gene sequence: CDR1 KGHDR, CDR2 SFDVKD. The CDR3 sequence is 14 residues long. CDR3 sequence (DNA): TGTGCCACCAGGGAAACTAGAGGGCATGGTACGCAGTATTTT. It specifies CATRETRGHGTQYF.

For this clone: This could be a read error, since a much larger clone is one nucleotide away. The V call is TRBV12-5, the J call TRBJ2-1, with TRBD2 matching 14 bases. In germline, CDR1 is LGHNT, CDR2 FRNRAP. The CDR3 has 17 residues. The V segment lost 5 bases and the J segment 5 bases; nucleotides outside the gene matches: 8. The CDR3 DNA follows: TGTGCTAGTGGTCCCCTGACTAGCGGGAGGGATAACAATGAGCAGTTCTTC. It codes for CASGPLTSGRDNNEQFF.

In its sample, this clone was seen many times. The chain links TRBV20-1 to TRBJ2-1; possible D gene TRBD2, 6 bases. The CDR3 covers 14 residues. V was trimmed by 3 bases and J by 5 bases, leaving 14 bases between them. Germline V gives CDR1 DFQATT, CDR2 SNEGSKA (reference sequence). DNA for the CDR3: TGCAGTGCTAGTGTCGGGAGAGTCGACAATGAGCAGTTCTTC. Amino acid sequence: CSASVGRVDNEQFF.

This clone has at least ten counts. V and J are TRBV2 and TRBJ2-1; TRBD2 matches 11 bases. CDR3 length: 16 residues. The V segment lost 7 bases and the J segment 8 bases; nucleotides outside the gene matches: 13. The V gene's germline CDR1 is SNHLY and CDR2 FYNNEI. Here the CDR3 reads CASKGLAGGPIDEQFF. The CDR3 DNA follows: TGTGCCAGCAAGGGGTTAGCGGGAGGGCCAATTGATGAGCAGTTCTTC.

This clone was counted at least ten times. This chain links TRBV20-1 with TRBJ2-1, with 9 bases matching TRBD2. V lost 7 bases and J lost 0; bases outside the gene matches: 7. The CDR3 extends over 15 amino acids. CDR1 is DFQATT and CDR2 is SNEGSKA in the germline V gene (reference sequence). The CDR3 is CSVSSGRGSYNEQFF. The CDR3 DNA is TGCAGTGTGAGTAGCGGGAGAGGCTCCTACAATGAGCAGTTCTTC.

This clone occurred many times. The rearrangement uses TRBV6-6 and TRBJ1-1, with unresolved D. This CDR3 has 15 amino acids. V dropped 2 bases and J dropped 2 bases, with 12 bases sitting between them. The germline V gene encodes CDR1 MNHNY and CDR2 SVGAGI (reference sequence). For the CDR3, the DNA is TGTGCCAGCAGTTACAGGAGGAGTTCTAACACTGAAGCTTTCTTT. Its protein product is CASSYRRSSNTEAFF.

This clone was counted many times. The CDR3 DNA sequence: TGTGCCAGCAGCGTAGCGGGACAGGGGGCCCTTCGCGAGCAGTACTTC. Its protein is CASSVAGQGALREQYF. This chain joins TRBV9 and TRBJ2-7; 12 positions agree with TRBD1. The trim removed 0 bases at V and 6 bases at J, leaving 7 bases unmatched. This CDR3 is 16 amino acids long. Germline CDR1 and CDR2: SGDLS and YYNGEE.

This clone has ten or more counts. A junction boundary mismatches the germline segment, possibly from a read error. The same CDR3 can be traced to other DNA sequences in this sample. The chain combines TRBV19 with TRBJ2-6; a weak D match, TRBD1 (5 bases). Per germline, CDR1 LNHDA and CDR2 SQIVND (reference sequence). The CDR3 loop spans 15 amino acids. The CDR3 is CASRVTGSGANVLTF. Written as DNA, the CDR3 is TGTGCCAGTAGGGTAACAGGCTCTGGGGCCAACGTCCTGACTTTT.

This clone was seen at least ten times. The genes are TRBV18 and TRBJ2-1; tentatively, D is TRBD2 (5 bases). The germline V gene has CDR1 KGHSH and CDR2 LQKENI. CDR3 size: 16 residues. V lost 0 bases and J lost 2, with 11 bases in between. The CDR3 spells CASSPPEGAAYNEQFF. The CDR3 DNA reads TGTGCCAGCTCACCACCCGAGGGAGCGGCCTACAATGAGCAGTTCTTC.